Each of the 28 T cell receptor beta chains below was sequenced from the same sample in a study of T cell changes during pregnancy in multiple sclerosis. Clones were read by immunoSEQ multiplex PCR, and TCRdb kept only the in-frame ones, dropping some. The sample carries approximately 97,000 clones, roughly 89% recorded once. The specimen comprised peripheral blood, sampled after pregnancy. These receptors all stem from a female donor in good health, enrolled as a control in a pregnancy study.

This sequence joins TRBV4-1 and TRBJ2-3; possible D gene TRBD1, 6 bases. Trimming took off 2 bases at V and 1 base at J, with 13 bases between the two ends. CDR1 is MGHRA, CDR2 YSYEKL, per germline. This CDR3 comprises 16 residues. CDR3 loop: CASSQRWQGRTDTQYF. CDR3 DNA: TGCGCCAGCAGCCAAAGATGGCAGGGGCGCACAGATACGCAGTATTTT.

V gene TRBV6-4 combines with J gene TRBJ1-5; no firm D call. V dropped 4 bases and J dropped 9 bases, with 13 bases sitting between them. This CDR3 comprises 13 residues. The germline gives CDR1 MRHNA, CDR2 SNTAGT. CDR3: CASSVRRGGPQHF. The CDR3 coding sequence is TGTGCCAGCAGTGTACGTCGTGGCGGGCCCCAGCATTTT.

The chain uses TRBV4-3 and TRBJ2-5; D is possibly TRBD2 (5 bases). V was cut by 1 base and J by 5 bases, with 14 bases left in between. Germline V CDR1 and CDR2: LGHNA, YSLEER. The CDR3 sequence is 15 residues long. The CDR3 DNA reads TGCGCCAGCAGCCAAGCGAGCGGAATCTTGGAGACCCAGTACTTC. It translates to CASSQASGILETQYF.

V gene TRBV29-1 combines with J gene TRBJ1-2; D is possibly TRBD1 (5 bases). The CDR3 contains 11 residues. Trimming took off 4 bases at V and 4 bases at J, with 7 bases between the two ends. CDR1 and CDR2 from the germline V gene are SQVTM and ANQGSEA. CDR3 DNA sequence: TGCAGCGTTGTGCAGGGCTATGGCTACACCTTC. This sequence encodes CSVVQGYGYTF.

V is TRBV27 and J is TRBJ1-1; D is possibly TRBD1 (6 bases). Per the germline V gene, CDR1 is MNHEY and CDR2 is SMNVEV (reference sequence). Trimming took off 0 bases at V and 10 bases at J, with 12 bases between the two ends. This CDR3 has 13 amino acids. CDR3 nucleotides: TGTGCCAGCAGTTTATCGCAGAGAGGGGGAGCTTTCTTT. Translated, it gives CASSLSQRGGAFF.

The V call is TRBV7-9, the J call TRBJ2-5, with D perhaps TRBD1 (6 bases). Per the germline V gene, CDR1 is SEHNR and CDR2 is FQNEAQ (reference sequence). Trimming took 2 bases from V and 4 from J, leaving 11 bases between them. This CDR3 comprises 14 residues. The CDR3 here is CASSLTGSGETQYF. The CDR3 DNA reads TGTGCCAGCAGCTTAACAGGGTCTGGAGAGACCCAGTACTTC.

V and J are TRBV29-1 and TRBJ2-1; 10 nucleotides align to TRBD2. In germline, CDR1 is SQVTM, CDR2 ANQGSEA. J lost 2 bases, V lost 4 bases, and 5 bases had no gene match. CDR3 length: 15 residues. The CDR3 loop is CSVAGTSATYNEQFF. The CDR3, as DNA: TGCAGCGTTGCGGGGACTAGCGCTACCTACAATGAGCAGTTCTTC.

V and J are TRBV11-2 and TRBJ1-5, with D hard to call. V shed 3 bases and J shed 1 base, with 7 bases lying between them. Germline CDR1 and CDR2: SGHAT and FQNNGV. This CDR3 has 14 amino acids. In nucleotides, the CDR3 is TGTGCCAGCAGCTTGGGCCCGAGCAATCAGCCCCAGCATTTT. Translating it yields CASSLGPSNQPQHF.

The rearrangement links TRBV5-4 to TRBJ1-1; TRBD1 is a possible D gene (6 bases). CDR3 length: 18 residues. The ends were cut back, 4 bases at V and 0 bases at J, with 22 bases in the middle. Germline V lookup: CDR1 SGHNT, CDR2 YYREEE (reference sequence). The CDR3 reads CASSQRTARTLMNTEAFF. CDR3 DNA sequence: TGTGCCAGCAGCCAAAGGACAGCTCGAACCCTTATGAACACTGAAGCTTTCTTT.

In this sample, this clone turned up a few times. This chain uses TRBV27 with TRBJ1-6, with D possibly TRBD1 on 6 matching bases. This CDR3 has 13 amino acids. Germline V lookup: CDR1 MNHEY, CDR2 SMNVEV (reference sequence). Trimming pared 2 bases from V and 13 bases from J, leaving 12 bases between. The CDR3 protein is CASSLQGPQPLHF. DNA for the CDR3: TGTGCCAGCAGTTTACAGGGGCCCCAGCCCCTCCACTTT.

This clone was seen a single time. V is TRBV9 and J is TRBJ2-3, with 11 nucleotides matching TRBD2. The V and J ends lost 3 bases and 3 bases, in that order; junction bases with no gene match: 6. This CDR3 has 16 residues. From germline, CDR1 is SGDLS and CDR2 YYNGEE. The CDR3 DNA is TGTGCCAGCAGCGCCTTAGCGGGGGGGCCGACAGATACGCAGTATTTT. Its protein is CASSALAGGPTDTQYF.

V usage is TRBV6-5 and J usage is TRBJ2-7, with 8 bases matching TRBD1. The length of the CDR3 is 13 residues. Germline V gene sequence: CDR1 MNHEY, CDR2 SVGAGI. Trimming at V came to 6 bases and at J to 6 bases, leaving 7 bases not matched to a gene. The CDR3 DNA reads TGTGCCAGCAGCCGGACAGGGCGTGCCGAGCAGTACTTC. Translation gives CASSRTGRAEQYF.

The CDR3 DNA sequence: TGTGCCAGCAGGATATCCGGGGACAGGGGCTACACCTTC. It specifies CASRISGDRGYTF. The J gene is TRBJ1-2, the V gene TRBV28, with 8 nucleotides matching TRBD1. In germline, CDR1 is MDHEN, CDR2 SYDVKM. Trimming at V came to 6 bases and at J to 8 bases, leaving 8 bases not matched to a gene. The CDR3 runs to 13 residues.

The V call is TRBV27, the J call TRBJ1-5; a possible D gene is TRBD1 (5 bases). The CDR3 is 12 amino acids. Trimming shortened V by 6 bases and J by 9 bases, and 12 bases separated the two germline ends. Germline V CDR1 and CDR2: MNHEY, SMNVEV (reference sequence). The CDR3 DNA reads TGTGCCAGCAGCCAGCAGGGTGGGCCCCAGCATTTT. It codes for CASSQQGGPQHF.

The gene calls are TRBV7-9 and TRBJ1-1; D unclear. The CDR3 is 15 amino acids. V lost 1 base and J 0 bases, leaving 9 bases between the germline ends. The germline gives CDR1 SEHNR, CDR2 FQNEAQ (reference sequence). The CDR3 region is CASSLVGAMNTEAFF. Written as DNA, the CDR3 is TGTGCCAGCAGCTTAGTTGGAGCGATGAACACTGAAGCTTTCTTT. Full variable domain (outside the CDR3, taken from reference TRBV7-9 and TRBJ1-1): DTGVSQNPRHKITKRGQNVTFRCDPISEHNRLYWYRQTLGQGPEFLTYFQNEAQLEKSRLLSDRFSAERPKGSFSTLEIQRTEQGDSAMYLCASSLVGAMNTEAFFGQGTRLTVV.

The chain has TRBV2 and TRBJ2-7; TRBD1 matches at 7 bases. Looked up from germline, CDR1 is SNHLY and CDR2 is FYNNEI. V lost 11 bases, J lost 3 bases, and 13 bases stayed unmatched. CDR3 length: 14 residues. The CDR3 DNA sequence: TGTGCCTGTACCGTCCCGGGACAGTACTACGAGCAGTACTTC. Translating it yields CACTVPGQYYEQYF.

The rearrangement uses TRBV15 and TRBJ2-7; a possible D gene is TRBD2 (5 bases). Trimming took off 0 bases at V and 1 base at J, with 16 bases between the two ends. The CDR3 runs to 17 residues. From germline, CDR1 is LNHNV and CDR2 YYDKDF (reference sequence). CDR3 residues: CATSREGPAGMSYEQYF. In DNA, the CDR3 is TGTGCCACCAGCAGAGAAGGCCCGGCGGGTATGTCCTACGAGCAGTACTTC. The full variable domain, its missing parts supplied by reference TRBV15 and TRBJ2-7, is DAMVIQNPRYQVTQFGKPVTLSCSQTLNHNVMYWYQQKSSQAPKLLFHYYDKDFNNEADTPDNFQSRRPNTSFCFLDIRSPGLGDTAMYLCATSREGPAGMSYEQYFGPGTRLTVT.

The chain is built from TRBV6-6 and TRBJ2-1, with 8 bases that match TRBD2. The trim removed 2 bases at V and 5 bases at J, leaving 5 bases unmatched. The CDR3 spans 15 residues. Germline V gene data show CDR1 as MNHNY and CDR2 as SVGAGI (reference sequence). CDR3 sequence (DNA): TGTGCCAGCAGTTACGATGTAGCGGGGAACAATGAGCAGTTCTTC. Translated, it gives CASSYDVAGNNEQFF.

J is TRBJ1-1 and V is TRBV18; 8 nucleotides line up with TRBD1. This CDR3 has 13 amino acids. Losses at the gene ends were 6 bases for V and 2 bases for J; bases not matched to a gene: 2. Germline CDR1 reads KGHSH; CDR2 reads LQKENI. The CDR3 DNA reads as TGTGCCAGCTCGGGACAGGTCAACACTGAAGCTTTCTTT. Protein: CASSGQVNTEAFF.

This chain joins TRBV7-9 and TRBJ1-6, with D uncertain. Trimming shortened V by 2 bases and J by 9 bases, and 17 bases separated the two germline ends. This CDR3 is 16 amino acids long. The germline V gene has CDR1 SEHNR and CDR2 FQNEAQ (reference sequence). The CDR3 sequence is CASSLNTVDNGSPLHF. CDR3 coding DNA: TGTGCCAGCAGCTTAAATACAGTCGATAATGGTTCACCCCTCCACTTT.

The chain uses TRBV18 and TRBJ1-4; D may be TRBD1 (5 bases). The V gene lost 3 bases and the J gene lost 8 bases, with 10 bases spanning the gap. Per germline, CDR1 KGHSH and CDR2 LQKENI. The CDR3 runs to 13 residues. CDR3 DNA: TGTGCCAGCTCACCGCGAGACAGCGAAAAACTGTTTTTT. This translates into CASSPRDSEKLFF. Full variable domain (remainder filled in from reference TRBV18 and TRBJ1-4): NAGVMQNPRHLVRRRGQEARLRCSPMKGHSHVYWYRQLPEEGLKFMVYLQKENIIDESGMPKERFSAEFPKEGPSILRIQQVVRGDSAAYFCASSPRDSEKLFFGSGTQLSVL.

The V and J genes are TRBV7-3 and TRBJ1-2, with 9 bases aligning to TRBD1. The germline V gene has CDR1 SGHTA and CDR2 FQGTGA. The CDR3 is 16 residues long. The V gene end was trimmed by 5 bases and the J gene end by 4 bases; junction bases not matched to a gene: 11. The CDR3, as DNA: TGTGCCAGCAGCCCAACCCCAGGGACAGGGACCTATGGCTACACCTTC. This translates into CASSPTPGTGTYGYTF.

V usage is TRBV6-5 and J usage is TRBJ2-3; 8 bases are shared with TRBD1. The V segment lost 2 bases and the J segment 10 bases; nucleotides outside the gene matches: 8. The CDR3 is 14 residues long. Per germline, CDR1 MNHEY and CDR2 SVGAGI. The CDR3 loop reads CASSYAPDRGAQYF. CDR3 nucleotides: TGTGCCAGCAGTTACGCCCCCGACAGGGGCGCGCAGTATTTT.

The gene calls are TRBV5-1 and TRBJ1-1; D is undetermined. Per the germline V gene, CDR1 is SGHRS and CDR2 is YFSETQ. Trimming cost V 1 base and J 1 base, with 11 bases left between them. The CDR3 covers 15 residues. The CDR3 is CASSLTRQSNTEAFF. CDR3 bases: TGCGCCAGCAGCTTGACGAGGCAATCGAACACTGAAGCTTTCTTT.

This clone has only a few counts. The chain employs TRBV27 and TRBJ1-1; TRBD1 agrees at 9 bases. The V and J ends lost 0 bases and 5 bases, in that order; junction bases with no gene match: 4. There are 15 residues in the CDR3. Germline CDR1 is MNHEY and CDR2 is SMNVEV (reference sequence). Written as DNA, the CDR3 is TGTGCCAGCAGTTTATCCGGGACAGGGTTAACTGAAGCTTTCTTT. Encoded protein: CASSLSGTGLTEAFF.

This CDR3 reads CASSFPSTDTQYF. Here the CDR3 DNA reads TGTGCCAGCAGCTTCCCTAGCACAGATACGCAGTATTTT. This chain joins TRBV5-4 and TRBJ2-3, with no clear D. Germline V gives CDR1 SGHNT, CDR2 YYREEE (reference sequence). The CDR3 length is 13 residues. The V end was cut by 2 bases, the J end by 0 bases, with 4 bases between.

The genes are TRBV29-1 and TRBJ1-1, with TRBD1 identical over 8 bases. This CDR3 spans 13 amino acids. V shed 7 bases and J 8 bases; nucleotides not matched to a gene: 12. Germline V CDR1 and CDR2: SQVTM, ANQGSEA. Written as DNA, the CDR3 is TGCAGCGGGTTTAGGGGACAGGCTAGGGAAGCTTTCTTT. It specifies CSGFRGQAREAFF.

This chain joins TRBV18 and TRBJ2-2; the D gene is possibly TRBD1 (5 bases). The CDR3 extends over 13 amino acids. Deletions cut 2 bases from V and 13 bases from J, with 14 bases between. CDR1 and CDR2 from the germline V gene are KGHSH and LQKENI. The CDR3 protein is CASSPNAGLGLFF. In DNA form, the CDR3 reads TGTGCCAGCTCACCAAACGCAGGGCTGGGGCTGTTTTTT.